The clone carrying this TCR beta chain was observed a handful of times. The antigen is unknown. Exclusion of patients followed from uncontrolled infection, other autoimmune disease, pregnancy or lactation. Diagnosing involved the use of clinical symptoms, serum thyroxine and TRAb, thyroid ultrasound and orbital computed tomography. This entry is derived from a study of T cells in Graves' hyperthyroidism and ophthalmopathy. Regarding the study as a whole: A model of 13 V-J pairs discriminated ophthalmopathy from stable hyperthyroidism. Expanded thyroid clonotypes (above 0.001) were mostly also found in blood.

Regions amplified from RNA transcripts were the TCR beta CDR3 regions. RT-PCR in the first round (using the HTBI primer set) targeted the TCR CDR3. Via MiXCR, TCRdb re-called the multiplex PCR reads, giving one row per CDR3 protein. The sample holds 550,000 to 600,000 distinct CDR3 sequences, approximately 44% seen once. V was cut by 7 bases and J by 5 bases, with 8 bases left in between. The CDR3 length is 11 residues. The sequence was obtained from an adult woman with Graves' disease, either hyperthyroidism or ophthalmopathy (not recorded which). J is TRBJ2-5 and V is TRBV12-3 or TRBV12-4; D not certain. The specimen was peripheral blood or thyroid tissue (not recorded which). CDR3 loop: CASTDLETQYF. The CDR3 DNA sequence: TGTGCCAGCACCGATTTGGAGACCCAGTACTTC.